The source of this T cell receptor beta chain is a study of blood T cell repertoires in COVID-19. In the authors' methods: Cell counts per sample came from amplifying reference gene primers. Measured with immunoSEQ multiplex PCR; TCRdb has only the in-frame clones, and not every one. V, J and clone size are those of that table, while D and trimming were read from the DNA. Among about 170,000 clones, 65% to 85% were seen once, and the ten largest hold roughly 11%. The J segment lost 2 bases and the V segment lost 2 bases, leaving 12 bases of the junction unmatched. The germline gives CDR1 KGHDR, CDR2 SFDVKD. The CDR3 is 18 residues long. This clone was recorded only once.

The V gene is TRBV24-1, the J gene TRBJ2-7; 9 nucleotides line up with TRBD1. This receptor was obtained from a man aged 65 to 85 with active or convalescent COVID-19. Sample: peripheral blood. The CDR3 here is CATSDSPPGQGGTYEQYF. In DNA, the CDR3 is TGTGCCACCAGTGATTCTCCCCCGGGACAGGGCGGAACCTACGAGCAGTACTTC.